The sequence of this T cell receptor beta chain was determined in a study of T cell clones after liver transplantation. Background on the study: In this trial, immunosuppression withdrawal was attempted within 2 years of liver transplant. A pre-transplant mixed lymphocyte reaction with TCRbeta sequencing defined graft-donor-reactive clones followed in post-transplant blood. Subjects received no induction therapy and standard immunosuppression until randomization at 12-24 months post-transplant. General study points: Circulating graft-donor-reactive CD4 TCRbeta sequences fell significantly post-transplant in 5 of 8 subjects.

About this clone itself: Its antigen is currently unknown. One junction end does not reproduce the germline sequence, and a read error may be involved.

The CDR3 has 14 amino acids. Germline CDR1 reads LNHDA; CDR2 reads SQIVND (reference sequence). Some clones are missing from TCRdb's copy, which holds only in-frame ones; the method was immunoSEQ multiplex PCR. The sample includes 68,000 or so clones, 92% of them seen just once. Here the sequenced sample was CD4+ T cells from blood, taken less than 28 months after liver transplant. The genes are TRBV19 and TRBJ1-5; 7 nucleotides agree with TRBD1. This clonotype was obtained from a human patient who received a liver transplant. These T cells may partly come from the graft donor. DNA of the CDR3: TGTGCCAGTAGCATAGGACAGGCCAATCAGCCCCAGCATTTT. It encodes CASSIGQANQPQHF.